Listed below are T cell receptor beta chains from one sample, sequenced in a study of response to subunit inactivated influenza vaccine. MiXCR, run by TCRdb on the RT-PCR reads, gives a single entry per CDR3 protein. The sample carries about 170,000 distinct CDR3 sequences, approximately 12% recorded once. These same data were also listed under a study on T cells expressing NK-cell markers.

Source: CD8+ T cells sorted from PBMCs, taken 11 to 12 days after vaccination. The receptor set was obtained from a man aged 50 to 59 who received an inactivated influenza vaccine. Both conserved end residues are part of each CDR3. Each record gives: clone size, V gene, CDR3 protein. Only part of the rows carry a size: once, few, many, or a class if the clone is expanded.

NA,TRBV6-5,CASSYSAGGDDNSPLHF
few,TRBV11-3,CASSHSGGELFF
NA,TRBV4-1,CASSQEGTGFYEQYF
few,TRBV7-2,CATRGGRLNTQYF
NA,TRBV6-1,CASGALLNTEAFF
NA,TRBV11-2,CASSLGQGLPYGYTF
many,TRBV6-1,CASNGERRGAQETQYF
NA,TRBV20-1,CSAWATGEAEKLFF
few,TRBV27,CASGIGLEQYF
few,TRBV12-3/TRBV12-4,CASSLVRETGDQPQHF
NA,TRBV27,CASSSLGLAGGGGYEQYF
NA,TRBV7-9,CASSLGTGSFDSYEQYF
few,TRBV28,CASSLVWGSPTDTQYF
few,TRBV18,CASSPNPGLDYNEQFF
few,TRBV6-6,CASSTTGSGGYTF
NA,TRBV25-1,CASSVGQGYEQYF
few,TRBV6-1,CASWWGVLTDTQYF
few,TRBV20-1,CSARDRDSSTYEQYF
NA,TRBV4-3,CASSQEDEGTYEQYF
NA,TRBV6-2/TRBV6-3,CASSYSLEAYNEQFF
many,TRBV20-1,CSARGRALATQYF
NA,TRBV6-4,CASMSGGGELFF
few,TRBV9,CASSPSGRAVYNEQFF
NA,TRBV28,CASSPQGMGNYGYTF
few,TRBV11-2,CASSFWDRDGNEQFF
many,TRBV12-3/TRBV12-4,CASTSGSSYNEQFF
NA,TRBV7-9,CASSPAGELFF
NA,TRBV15,CATSRDGGRVYEQYF
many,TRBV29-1,CSVEDLARGITDTQYF
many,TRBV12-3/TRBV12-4,CASSLTGSSYEQYF
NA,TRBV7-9,CASSFAGGNTGELFF
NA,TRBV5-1,CASSWGQNYYEQYF
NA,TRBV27,CASSLDRGLYEQYF
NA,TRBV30,CAWSVDIGNTGELFF
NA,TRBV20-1,CSARTGVMNTEAFF
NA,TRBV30,CACLGQGGGYEQYF
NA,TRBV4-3,CASSQDWGFQETQYF
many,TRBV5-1,CASSYHGTPKRGYEQYF
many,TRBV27,CASSLLYSPLHF
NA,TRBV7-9,CAISEERGLETQYF
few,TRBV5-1,CASSDIWDKQFF
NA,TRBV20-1,CSAPTWAGDFYEQYF
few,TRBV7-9,CASSLGALLSYEQYF
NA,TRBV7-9,CASSLGDRGLNEQFF
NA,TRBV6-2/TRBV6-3,CATNRDRGPRYEQYF
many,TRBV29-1,CSVGTSGRDYEQYF
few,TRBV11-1,CASSSPPTAKSRGPLETQYF
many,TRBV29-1,CSALLSGELFF
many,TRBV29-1,CSVERGDEQFF
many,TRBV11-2,CASSQRRGLEETQYF